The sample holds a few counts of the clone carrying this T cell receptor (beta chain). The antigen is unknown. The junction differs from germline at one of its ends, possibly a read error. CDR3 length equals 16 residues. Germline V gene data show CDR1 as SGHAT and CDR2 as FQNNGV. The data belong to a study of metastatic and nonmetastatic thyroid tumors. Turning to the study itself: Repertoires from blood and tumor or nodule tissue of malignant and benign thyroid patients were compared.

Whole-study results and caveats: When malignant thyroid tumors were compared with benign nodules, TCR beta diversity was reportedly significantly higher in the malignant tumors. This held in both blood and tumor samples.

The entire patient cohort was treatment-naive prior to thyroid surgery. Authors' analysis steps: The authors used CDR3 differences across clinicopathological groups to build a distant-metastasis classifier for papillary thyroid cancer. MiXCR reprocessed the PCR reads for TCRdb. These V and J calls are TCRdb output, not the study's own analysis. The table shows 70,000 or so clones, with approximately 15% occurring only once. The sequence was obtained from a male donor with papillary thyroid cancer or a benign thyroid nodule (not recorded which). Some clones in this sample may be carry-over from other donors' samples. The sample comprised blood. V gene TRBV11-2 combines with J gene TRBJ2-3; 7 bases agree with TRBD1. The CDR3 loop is CAISVGTDPSTDTHYF. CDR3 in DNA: TGTGCCATCAGCGTAGGGACAGACCCTAGCACAGATACGCATTATTTT.